These 9 T cell receptor beta chains came from one sample sequenced in a study of shared clonotypes between healthy human individuals. Data came from immunoSEQ multiplex PCR; TCRdb stores just in-frame clones and leaves some out. Here the sample spans over 2 million clones, 90% to 95% being singletons. Sequenced sample: naive CD4+ T cells sorted from blood. Noted subset: CD45RA+ positively selected. The receptors were sampled from a man aged 18 to 29 in good health.

This rearrangement joins TRBV27 to TRBJ2-1, with D uncertain. V was shortened by 2 bases and J by 4 bases, with 12 bases between the two germline ends. CDR3 length equals 15 residues. Germline values: CDR1 MNHEY, CDR2 SMNVEV (reference sequence). The chain's CDR3 is CASSLLAPRYNEQFF. In DNA form, the CDR3 reads TGTGCCAGCAGTTTACTGGCGCCCAGATACAATGAGCAGTTCTTC.

This clone was recorded once. The genes are TRBV5-1 and TRBJ2-7, with TRBD2 matching over 8 bases. The CDR3 is 14 amino acids. Germline V gives CDR1 SGHRS, CDR2 YFSETQ. The V segment lost 2 bases and the J segment 7 bases; nucleotides outside the gene matches: 8. In DNA, the CDR3 is TGCGCCAGCAGCTTTAGCGGGACCCGCTGGGAGCAGTACTTC. Protein sequence: CASSFSGTRWEQYF.

The chain couples TRBV6-5 to TRBJ2-7; TRBD1 agrees at 7 bases. Germline V CDR1 and CDR2: MNHEY, SVGAGI. The CDR3 is made up of 15 amino acids. Trimming took 4 bases from V and 0 from J; bases not matched to a gene: 6. CDR3 residues: CASSSGQTYSYEQYF. The CDR3 DNA reads TGTGCCAGCAGTTCGGGACAGACCTACTCCTACGAGCAGTACTTC.

The rearrangement joins TRBV27 to TRBJ2-1, with D unclear. The V end was cut by 0 bases, the J end by 9 bases, with 9 bases between. Germline V CDR1 and CDR2: MNHEY, SMNVEV (reference sequence). The CDR3 is made up of 13 amino acids. The CDR3 here is CASSLSLEAEQFF. The CDR3 DNA follows: TGTGCCAGCAGTTTATCTTTAGAAGCTGAGCAGTTCTTC.

V is TRBV6-4 and J is TRBJ2-7, with D unclear. The CDR3 totals 14 residues. The ends were cut back, 0 bases at V and 6 bases at J, with 12 bases in the middle. CDR1 is MRHNA, CDR2 SNTAGT, per germline. The CDR3 region is CASSDSSLGSEQYF. CDR3 coding DNA: TGTGCCAGCAGTGACTCCAGTCTGGGCAGCGAGCAGTACTTC.

The chain couples TRBV14 to TRBJ1-1; D is unresolved. With 3 bases removed from V and 1 base from J, the gap between germline ends came to 9 bases. Germline V lookup: CDR1 SGHDN, CDR2 FVKESK. The CDR3 is 14 residues long. The CDR3 DNA sequence: TGTGCCAGCAGCCAGCGATCAGGGAACACTGAAGCTTTCTTT. This gives the protein CASSQRSGNTEAFF. The full variable domain, in which reference TRBV14 and TRBJ1-1 provide the parts outside the CDR3, is EAGVTQFPSHSVIEKGQTVTLRCDPISGHDNLYWYRRVMGKEIKFLLHFVKESKQDESGMPNNRFLAERTGGTYSTLKVQPAELEDSGVYFCASSQRSGNTEAFFGQGTRLTVV.

Turning to this clone: Other DNA sequences within the sample encode an identical CDR3. V is TRBV2 and J is TRBJ1-5, with D unresolved. The CDR3 is made up of 14 amino acids. Germline V CDR1 and CDR2: SNHLY, FYNNEI. Trimming pared 3 bases from V and 3 bases from J, leaving 9 bases between. The CDR3 region has the DNA TGTGCCAGCAGTGAGACGGGGTACAATCAGCCCCAGCATTTT. Amino acids: CASSETGYNQPQHF.

The chain has TRBV2 and TRBJ1-4; 7 bases are a match to TRBD1. This CDR3 has 13 residues. In germline, CDR1 is SNHLY, CDR2 FYNNEI. Losses at the gene ends were 6 bases for V and 5 bases for J; bases not matched to a gene: 3. Here the CDR3 reads CASRDRPNEKLFF. The CDR3 DNA reads TGTGCCAGCAGGGACAGGCCCAATGAAAAACTGTTTTTT.

The chain joins TRBV4-1 to TRBJ2-1; possible D gene TRBD2, 7 bases. The V end was cut by 0 bases, the J end by 2 bases, with 14 bases between. Per the germline V gene, CDR1 is MGHRA and CDR2 is YSYEKL. The CDR3 runs to 17 residues. CDR3 in amino acids: CASSQDLTGGAYNEQFF. The DNA of the CDR3 is TGCGCCAGCAGCCAAGATTTGACGGGGGGCGCCTACAATGAGCAGTTCTTC.